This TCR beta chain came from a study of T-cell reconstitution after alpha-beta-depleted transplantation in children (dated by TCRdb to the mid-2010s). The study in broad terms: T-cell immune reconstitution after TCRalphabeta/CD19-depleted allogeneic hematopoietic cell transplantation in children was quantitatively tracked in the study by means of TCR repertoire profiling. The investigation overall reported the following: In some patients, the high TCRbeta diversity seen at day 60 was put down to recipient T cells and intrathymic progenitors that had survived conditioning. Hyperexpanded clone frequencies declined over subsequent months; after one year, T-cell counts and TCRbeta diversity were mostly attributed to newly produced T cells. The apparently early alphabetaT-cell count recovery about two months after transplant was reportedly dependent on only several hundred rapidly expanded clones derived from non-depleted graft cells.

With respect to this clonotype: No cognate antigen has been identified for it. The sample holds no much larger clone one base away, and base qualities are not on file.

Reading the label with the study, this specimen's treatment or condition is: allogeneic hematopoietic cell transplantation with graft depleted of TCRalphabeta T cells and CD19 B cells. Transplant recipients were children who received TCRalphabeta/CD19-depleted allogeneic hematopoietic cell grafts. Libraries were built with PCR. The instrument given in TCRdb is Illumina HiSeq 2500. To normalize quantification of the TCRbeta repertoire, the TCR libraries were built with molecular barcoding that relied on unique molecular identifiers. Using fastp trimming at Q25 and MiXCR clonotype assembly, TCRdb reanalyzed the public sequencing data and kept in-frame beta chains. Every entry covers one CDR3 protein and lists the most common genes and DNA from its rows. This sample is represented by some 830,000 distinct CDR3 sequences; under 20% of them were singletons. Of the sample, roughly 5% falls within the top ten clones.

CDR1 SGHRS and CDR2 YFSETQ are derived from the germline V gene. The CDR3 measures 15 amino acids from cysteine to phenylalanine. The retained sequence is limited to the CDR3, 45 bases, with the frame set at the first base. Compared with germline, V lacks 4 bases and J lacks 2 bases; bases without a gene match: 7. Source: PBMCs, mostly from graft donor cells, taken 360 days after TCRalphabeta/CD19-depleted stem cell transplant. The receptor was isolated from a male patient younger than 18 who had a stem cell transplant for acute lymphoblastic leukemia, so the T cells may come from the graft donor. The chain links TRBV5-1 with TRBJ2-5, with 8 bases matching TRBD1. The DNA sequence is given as TGCGCCAGCAGCGGTTCAGGGGGCCCTCAAGAGACCCAGTACTTC. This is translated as CASSGSGGPQETQYF.